This entry lists 31 T cell receptor beta chains sequenced from one sample in a study of T cells after somatic rescue of genetic block. This table comes from immunoSEQ multiplex PCR, and its TCRdb copy is limited to in-frame clones, with some not included. Seen here are around 52,000 clones, approximately 96% observed once, and the top ten hold approximately 0.077%. Sequences were obtained from peripheral blood mononuclear cells (PBMCs). The receptors come from a child less than two years old.

The CDR3 DNA sequence: TGTGCCAGCAGCCAACATTATGGCTACACCTTC. Translating it yields CASSQHYGYTF. The genes are TRBV5-5 and TRBJ1-2, with no clear D. Trimming stripped 4 bases from V and 5 bases from J, with 6 bases between. In germline, CDR1 is SGHKS, CDR2 YYEKEE (reference sequence). The CDR3 contains 11 residues. Full variable domain (missing parts from reference TRBV5-5 and TRBJ1-2): DAGVTQSPTHLIKTRGQQVTLRCSPISGHKSVSWYQQVLGQGPQFIFQYYEKEERGRGNFPDRFSARQFPNYSSELNVNALLLGDSALYLCASSQHYGYTFGSGTRLTVV.

This chain connects TRBV27 to TRBJ2-7; 13 bases fit TRBD2. The germline gives CDR1 MNHEY, CDR2 SMNVEV (reference sequence). There are 15 residues in the CDR3. The junction had 9 bases not matched to a gene; V was cut back by 6 bases and J by 7 bases. CDR3 loop: CASSTGTSGTSEQYF. In DNA, the CDR3 is TGTGCCAGCAGCACCGGGACTAGCGGGACTAGTGAGCAGTACTTC.

The chain has TRBV6-6 and TRBJ2-7; D gene ambiguous. Germline CDR1 is MNHNY and CDR2 is SVGAGI (reference sequence). V was shortened by 0 bases and J by 12 bases, with 12 bases between the two germline ends. The CDR3 contains 12 residues. The DNA for the CDR3 is TGTGCCAGCAGTTACTCGATGGAGAAACCGTACTTC. Its protein product is CASSYSMEKPYF.

J is TRBJ2-3 and V is TRBV5-4; possibly TRBD1 or TRBD2 for D (5 bases each). The CDR3 consists of 15 residues. Germline CDR1 SGHNT, CDR2 YYREEE (reference sequence). V was cut by 1 base and J by 2 bases, with 11 bases left in between. In DNA form, the CDR3 reads TGTGCCAGCAGCTTGCGGGACGGACCCACAGATACGCAGTATTTT. This gives the protein CASSLRDGPTDTQYF.

The CDR3 sequence: CASSPVWTSGSLSYNEQFF. The CDR3 DNA follows: TGCGCCAGCAGCCCCGTATGGACTAGCGGGAGTCTTTCCTACAATGAGCAGTTCTTC. The rearrangement joins TRBV4-3 to TRBJ2-1; 13 bases line up with TRBD2. The CDR3 is 19 amino acids. Trimming cost V 4 bases and J 1 base; bases outside gene matches: 10. Germline loops: CDR1 LGHNA, CDR2 YSLEER.

This sequence joins TRBV5-1 and TRBJ2-7; the D is unclear. The V end lost 5 bases, the J end lost 1 base, and 19 bases lay between the germline ends. The CDR3 loop spans 16 amino acids. Germline loops: CDR1 SGHRS, CDR2 YFSETQ. The CDR3 loop reads CASRSALADPSYEQYF. The CDR3 nucleotides read TGCGCCAGCAGATCAGCCTTAGCCGATCCTTCCTACGAGCAGTACTTC.

This chain joins TRBV5-6 and TRBJ2-7; D is unclear. CDR1 SGHDT and CDR2 YYEEEE come from the germline V gene. The CDR3 is made up of 13 amino acids. V was trimmed by 0 bases and J by 2 bases, leaving 6 bases between them. The CDR3 coding sequence is TGTGCCAGCAGCTTGGAAGGGACCTACGAGCAGTACTTC. Protein: CASSLEGTYEQYF.

Note on this clone: At one end the junction does not follow the germline gene, possibly because of a read error. The chain is built from TRBV6-5 and TRBJ2-7; the D call may be TRBD1 or TRBD2 (5 bases each). The germline V gene encodes CDR1 MNHEY and CDR2 SVGAGI. This CDR3 has 14 residues. The CDR3 DNA reads as TGTGCCGGCAGTTTAAAAACGGGGCCCTACGAGCAGTACTTC. It yields the protein CAGSLKTGPYEQYF.

The chain employs TRBV27 and TRBJ1-1; D not resolved. Looked up from germline, CDR1 is MNHEY and CDR2 is SMNVEV (reference sequence). Trimming removed 3 bases at V and 1 base at J, with 6 bases between. This CDR3 has 13 residues. CDR3 in amino acids: CASSLGWNTEAFF. CDR3 coding DNA: TGTGCCAGCAGTTTGGGGTGGAACACTGAAGCTTTCTTT.

The chain couples TRBV30 to TRBJ2-2; D unresolved. The CDR3 covers 14 residues. Between the trimmed V and J ends, which lost 2 bases and 1 base, there was a span of 8 bases. Germline V gives CDR1 GTSNPN, CDR2 SVGIG (reference sequence). The CDR3 loop reads CAWSNSLNTGELFF. CDR3 nucleotides: TGTGCCTGGAGTAACAGCTTGAACACCGGGGAGCTGTTTTTT.

V and J are TRBV27 and TRBJ2-7, with TRBD1 matching 7 bases. The J segment lost 1 base and the V segment lost 3 bases, leaving 0 bases of the junction unmatched. CDR1 is MNHEY, CDR2 SMNVEV, per germline (reference sequence). The CDR3 runs 13 residues. CDR3 nucleotide sequence: TGTGCCAGCAGTTTGGGACAGTCCTACGAGCAGTACTTC. This encodes CASSLGQSYEQYF.

The chain uses TRBV6-6 and TRBJ2-7, with D possibly matching TRBD2 (5 bases). This CDR3 spans 15 amino acids. The germline gives CDR1 MNHNY, CDR2 SVGAGI (reference sequence). The V gene lost 0 bases and the J gene lost 2 bases, with 11 bases spanning the gap. The CDR3 region has the DNA TGTGCCAGCAGTTACTCCATCGCGCGGGCCTACGAGCAGTACTTC. Its translation: CASSYSIARAYEQYF.

The V gene is TRBV5-6, the J gene TRBJ2-7; possible D gene TRBD2, 6 bases. The CDR3 length is 12 residues. Deletions cut 10 bases from V and 2 bases from J, with 13 bases between. Germline V gene lookup returns CDR1 SGHDT and CDR2 YYEEEE. This CDR3 is CASGVGTYEQYF. CDR3 nucleotides: TGTGCCTCGGGGGTCGGTACCTACGAGCAGTACTTC.

The chain has TRBV5-4 and TRBJ2-7; D possibly uses TRBD1 or TRBD2 (5 bases each). The germline V gene has CDR1 SGHNT and CDR2 YYREEE (reference sequence). Trimming shortened V by 0 bases and J by 5 bases, and 9 bases separated the two germline ends. This CDR3 is 13 amino acids long. The CDR3 loop is CASSLVWDHEQYF. Written as DNA, the CDR3 is TGTGCCAGCAGCTTGGTATGGGACCACGAGCAGTACTTC. The entire variable domain, with the rest obtained from reference TRBV5-4 and TRBJ2-7, is as follows: ETGVTQSPTHLIKTRGQQVTLRCSSQSGHNTVSWYQQALGQGPQFIFQYYREEENGRGNFPPRFSGLQFPNYSSELNVNALELDDSALYLCASSLVWDHEQYFGPGTRLTVT.

V usage is TRBV4-2 and J usage is TRBJ2-5; the D gene could be TRBD1 or TRBD2 (7 bases each). Germline CDR1 LGHNA, CDR2 YNFKEQ. This CDR3 contains 16 residues. The ends were cut back, 0 bases at V and 5 bases at J, with 16 bases in the middle. The CDR3 reads CASSQERQGGWETQYF. The CDR3 nucleotides are TGTGCCAGCAGCCAAGAAAGACAGGGAGGGTGGGAGACCCAGTACTTC.

In its sample, this clone was seen once. The chain joins TRBV10-1 to TRBJ2-2; 8 nucleotides match TRBD2. Per germline, CDR1 WNHNN and CDR2 SYGVQD (reference sequence). V was pared by 2 bases and J by 5 bases, with 10 bases of the junction left unmatched. This CDR3 contains 17 residues. This CDR3 is CASSEPGGSKTTGELFF. In DNA, the CDR3 is TGCGCCAGCAGTGAGCCGGGGGGGTCGAAGACTACCGGGGAGCTGTTTTTT.

The chain carries TRBV14 and TRBJ1-3; maybe TRBD1 (5 bases). This CDR3 region has 15 residues. The germline V and J ends were trimmed by 1 base and 2 bases, with 9 bases remaining between them. Germline V gene sequence: CDR1 SGHDN, CDR2 FVKESK. The CDR3 bases are TGTGCCAGCAGCCAAGCGGGACTAACTGGAAACACCATATATTTT. Protein product: CASSQAGLTGNTIYF.

J is TRBJ2-5 and V is TRBV12-5; TRBD1 aligns across 8 bases. This CDR3 comprises 14 residues. Germline V gene sequence: CDR1 LGHNT, CDR2 FRNRAP. Trimming removed 4 bases from V and 6 bases from J; junction bases left unmatched: 7. The CDR3 nucleotides are TGTGCTAGTGGTTCCGGACAGGGTATAAAGACCCAGTACTTC. This sequence encodes CASGSGQGIKTQYF.

V gene TRBV6-1 combines with J gene TRBJ2-3; the match to TRBD1 covers 10 bases. The CDR3 extends over 15 amino acids. V dropped 6 bases and J dropped 5; count of bases not matched to a gene: 8. From germline, CDR1 is MNHNS and CDR2 SASEGT. The CDR3 sequence is CASRSGTGVGDTQYF. CDR3 bases: TGTGCCAGCAGGAGTGGGACAGGGGTAGGAGATACGCAGTATTTT.

The chain carries TRBV2 and TRBJ2-6, with a tentative D call TRBD1 (6 bases). Germline V gene lookup returns CDR1 SNHLY and CDR2 FYNNEI. The CDR3 covers 14 residues. The V and J ends lost 5 bases and 3 bases respectively, with 8 bases between them. The CDR3 nucleotides are TGTGCCAGCAGTCGGACAGTTGGGGCCAACGTCCTGACTTTC. Amino acids: CASSRTVGANVLTF.

Only a few counts were recorded for this clone. The V and J genes are TRBV7-9 and TRBJ1-1, with unresolved D. Germline V gene data show CDR1 as SEHNR and CDR2 as FQNEAQ (reference sequence). V was pared by 5 bases and J by 1 base, with 8 bases between. This CDR3 contains 13 residues. This CDR3 reads CASSQRQNTEAFF. In nucleotides, the CDR3 is TGTGCCAGCAGCCAGCGACAGAACACTGAAGCTTTCTTT.

This rearrangement joins TRBV28 to TRBJ1-1; 11 bases fit TRBD1. J lost 2 bases, V lost 10 bases, and 9 bases had no gene match. This CDR3 is 15 amino acids long. Germline V gives CDR1 MDHEN, CDR2 SYDVKM. The CDR3 DNA sequence: TGTGCCACCGTCCCGGGACAGGGGGTAAACACTGAAGCTTTCTTT. It codes for CATVPGQGVNTEAFF.

This chain joins TRBV6-1 and TRBJ2-1, with 7 bases fitting TRBD2. The CDR3 consists of 15 residues. The V gene end was trimmed by 8 bases and the J gene end by 7 bases; junction bases not matched to a gene: 14. The germline V gene has CDR1 MNHNS and CDR2 SASEGT. The CDR3 here is CASWAWAGVRNEQFF. In DNA form, the CDR3 reads TGTGCCAGCTGGGCGTGGGCGGGAGTCCGGAATGAGCAGTTCTTC.

The CDR3 region has the DNA TGCAGTGCTAGACTAGCCTACGAGCAGTACTTC. Amino acid sequence: CSARLAYEQYF. V is TRBV20-1 and J is TRBJ2-7, with unresolved D. Germline V gene sequence: CDR1 DFQATT, CDR2 SNEGSKA (reference sequence). CDR3 length: 11 residues. V was trimmed by 2 bases and J by 2 bases, leaving 4 bases between them.

The J gene is TRBJ1-2, the V gene TRBV10-3, with a weak D call TRBD1 (5 bases). The CDR3 consists of 15 residues. Germline V gives CDR1 ENHRY, CDR2 SYGVKD. V was shortened by 1 base and J by 3 bases, with 12 bases between the two germline ends. CDR3 sequence (DNA): TGTGCCATCAGTGAGTGGGGCAGCGGCGACTATGGCTACACCTTC. Amino acids: CAISEWGSGDYGYTF.

The chain combines TRBV30 with TRBJ2-1, with D possibly being TRBD2 (6 bases). This CDR3 is built from 14 residues. The ends were cut back, 3 bases at V and 10 bases at J, with 19 bases in the middle. The germline V gene encodes CDR1 GTSNPN and CDR2 SVGIG (reference sequence). The CDR3 loop reads CAWRSAGSIGEQFF. Here the CDR3 DNA reads TGTGCCTGGAGGTCGGCGGGATCCATCGGGGAGCAGTTCTTC.

The rearrangement joins TRBV29-1 to TRBJ1-1; the D gene is possibly TRBD1 (6 bases). V lost 3 bases and J 3 bases, leaving 8 bases between the germline ends. This CDR3 comprises 12 residues. Germline CDR1 and CDR2: SQVTM and ANQGSEA. The CDR3 sequence is CSVDRGHTEAFF. The CDR3 coding sequence is TGCAGCGTTGACAGGGGACACACTGAAGCTTTCTTT.

The V call is TRBV5-1, the J call TRBJ1-4; D is undetermined. CDR3 length equals 15 residues. Germline V gives CDR1 SGHRS, CDR2 YFSETQ. V lost 0 bases to trimming and J lost 3 bases, with 9 bases between them. This CDR3 reads CASSLAYAANEKLFF. In nucleotides, the CDR3 is TGCGCCAGCAGCTTGGCGTACGCCGCTAATGAAAAACTGTTTTTT. Using reference TRBV5-1 and TRBJ1-4 for the parts outside the CDR3, the full variable domain is KAGVTQTPRYLIKTRGQQVTLSCSPISGHRSVSWYQQTPGQGLQFLFEYFSETQRNKGNFPGRFSGRQFSNSRSEMNVSTLELGDSALYLCASSLAYAANEKLFFGSGTQLSVL.

V usage is TRBV5-4 and J usage is TRBJ2-5; D is possibly TRBD1 or TRBD2 (6 bases each). V was clipped by 3 bases and J by 9 bases, with 12 bases between them. Germline V gives CDR1 SGHNT, CDR2 YYREEE (reference sequence). The CDR3 consists of 12 residues. The CDR3 reads CASSSAGEAQYF. The CDR3 DNA follows: TGTGCCAGCAGCTCCGCAGGGGAGGCCCAGTACTTC.

This chain joins TRBV2 and TRBJ1-2; the D is unclear. The length of the CDR3 is 12 residues. With 4 bases removed from V and 4 bases from J, the gap between germline ends came to 7 bases. Germline V gives CDR1 SNHLY, CDR2 FYNNEI. CDR3 sequence reads: CASSAAGYGYTF. For the CDR3, the DNA is TGTGCCAGCAGTGCGGCAGGCTATGGCTACACCTTC. The complete variable domain, with remaining parts taken from reference TRBV2 and TRBJ1-2, reads EPEVTQTPSHQVTQMGQEVILRCVPISNHLYFYWYRQILGQKVEFLVSFYNNEISEKSEIFDDQFSVERPDGSNFTLKIRSTKLEDSAMYFCASSAAGYGYTFGSGTRLTVV.

The chain combines TRBV21-1 with TRBJ2-1; TRBD1 reflects the table's D call only, with no check against the DNA. TRBV21-1 is termed a pseudogene. The CDR3 contains 18 residues. The CDR3 coding sequence is TGTGCCAGCAGCAAACTCGGCGACAGCCCGATTAGGTACAATGAGCAGTTCTTC. It specifies CASSKLGDSPIRYNEQFF.